This passage covers 26 T cell receptor beta chains from one sample sequenced in a study of Ad26.COV2.S vaccination and SARS-CoV-2 variants. The data were produced by immunoSEQ multiplex PCR, yet TCRdb's version contains in-frame clones alone and is incomplete. Of fewer than 400,000 clones in the sample, roughly 80% were seen once. The treatment is: roughly 18 received Ad26.COV2.S at low or high dose, single or two shots; 5 received placebo; per-sample allocation not given. The samples were gathered on day 63 after the first injection of vaccine or placebo. The specimen comprised peripheral blood, sampled in a trial of Ad26.COV2.S vaccine versus placebo. Every receptor here comes from a person between 18 and 65 years old who received the Ad26.COV2.S COVID-19 vaccine or a placebo.

This clone is a singleton in its sample. J is TRBJ2-3 and V is TRBV20-1, with D tentatively TRBD1 or TRBD2 (6 bases each). Trimming shortened V by 3 bases and J by 0 bases, and 13 bases separated the two germline ends. Germline CDR1 and CDR2: DFQATT and SNEGSKA (reference sequence). This CDR3 has 15 amino acids. The CDR3 loop is CSASGGGASTDTQYF. The CDR3 DNA sequence: TGCAGTGCTAGTGGGGGCGGGGCTAGCACAGATACGCAGTATTTT.

The gene calls are TRBV6-5 and TRBJ2-7, with 7 bases aligning to TRBD1. The V segment lost 8 bases and the J segment 2 bases; nucleotides outside the gene matches: 12. Germline lookup yields CDR1 MNHEY and CDR2 SVGAGI. This CDR3 region has 15 residues. CDR3 sequence (DNA): TGTGCCAGCTTCTTTCCAAGGGGGCAGACCTACGAGCAGTACTTC. Residues: CASFFPRGQTYEQYF.

The rearrangement joins TRBV6-5 to TRBJ1-5, with D possibly TRBD1 on 6 matching bases. The V end lost 7 bases, the J end lost 8 bases, and 18 bases lay between the germline ends. This CDR3 has 14 residues. Germline CDR1 MNHEY, CDR2 SVGAGI. The CDR3, as DNA: TGTGCCAGCACCGACAGGTTACATGTTGAGCCCCAGCATTTT. It is translated as CASTDRLHVEPQHF.

The rearrangement joins TRBV19 to TRBJ1-5; D possibly corresponds to TRBD1 (6 bases). Germline values: CDR1 LNHDA, CDR2 SQIVND (reference sequence). The CDR3 covers 16 residues. Trimming took off 2 bases at V and 4 bases at J, with 15 bases between the two ends. The CDR3 nucleotides read TGTGCCAGTAGTATATCAGGGACACGGTTTAATCAGCCCCAGCATTTT. Translated: CASSISGTRFNQPQHF.

This chain uses TRBV19 with TRBJ2-7; either TRBD1 or TRBD2 may supply D (5 bases each). The CDR3 extends over 14 amino acids. V dropped 3 bases and J dropped 3 bases, with 12 bases sitting between them. The germline gives CDR1 LNHDA, CDR2 SQIVND (reference sequence). The CDR3 nucleotides are TGTGCCAGTAGTATTGCTAGGGGACGCTACGAGCAGTACTTC. Translation gives CASSIARGRYEQYF.

The chain employs TRBV3-1 (or the pseudogene TRBV3-2) and TRBJ1-2, with D possibly matching TRBD1 (6 bases). This CDR3 has 13 amino acids. Trimming took off 2 bases at V and 6 bases at J, with 10 bases between the two ends. Germline-derived CDR1 and CDR2 are LGHDT and YNNKEL (reference sequence). The CDR3 DNA follows: TGTGCCAGCAGCCAAACATCAGGGGATGGCTACACCTTC. It encodes CASSQTSGDGYTF.

The chain uses TRBV28 and TRBJ1-1; D is uncertain. Trimming shortened V by 6 bases and J by 1 base, and 9 bases separated the two germline ends. Germline CDR1 and CDR2: MDHEN and SYDVKM. This CDR3 region has 13 residues. In nucleotides, the CDR3 is TGTGCCAGCAGCTCACTCCCGAACACTGAAGCTTTCTTT. It yields the protein CASSSLPNTEAFF.

This clone was observed a handful of times. The rearrangement uses TRBV5-4 and TRBJ1-4, with 10 positions matching TRBD1. The CDR3 has 14 amino acids. V was clipped by 3 bases and J by 8 bases; unmatched bases: 4. Germline lookup yields CDR1 SGHNT and CDR2 YYREEE (reference sequence). For the CDR3, the DNA is TGTGCCAGCAGCTCGGGACAGGGGAACGAAAAACTGTTTTTT. It is translated as CASSSGQGNEKLFF.

The chain uses TRBV7-6 and TRBJ1-6, with TRBD1 identical over 9 bases. V shed 0 bases, J shed 9 bases, and the junction held 9 bases outside the gene matches. This CDR3 has 17 residues. From germline, CDR1 is SGHVS and CDR2 FNYEAQ. The DNA for the CDR3 is TGTGCCAGCAGCTTAGCGGGGGGACAGGGTGTAAGTTCACCCCTCCACTTT. Its protein is CASSLAGGQGVSSPLHF.

The chain combines TRBV7-3 with TRBJ2-3, with a weak D call TRBD2 (6 bases). This CDR3 is built from 15 residues. The V end lost 4 bases, the J end lost 6 bases, and 17 bases lay between the germline ends. Germline assignment: CDR1 SGHTA and CDR2 FQGTGA. CDR3 amino acids: CASSSLRERRDTQYF. Here the CDR3 DNA reads TGTGCCAGCAGCTCCCTACGGGAGCGCCGGGATACGCAGTATTTT.

V usage is TRBV4-1 and J usage is TRBJ1-6; D is ambiguous. The V gene lost 4 bases and the J gene lost 9 bases, with 7 bases spanning the gap. Looked up from germline, CDR1 is MGHRA and CDR2 is YSYEKL. The CDR3 has 12 amino acids. The CDR3 region is CASSLGGSPLHF. DNA for the CDR3: TGCGCCAGCAGCCTAGGCGGTTCACCCCTCCACTTT.

V is TRBV12-3 or TRBV12-4 and J is TRBJ1-2; 8 bases fit TRBD1. CDR3 length equals 13 residues. The trim removed 5 bases at V and 7 bases at J, leaving 6 bases unmatched. CDR3 protein: CASSPGQGLGYTF. For the CDR3, the DNA is TGTGCCAGCAGTCCCGGACAGGGCCTTGGCTACACCTTC.

V is TRBV27 and J is TRBJ2-1; 12 bases align to TRBD2. After removal of 2 bases from V and 8 bases from J, the junction contained 4 bases not matched to a gene. The V gene's germline CDR1 is MNHEY and CDR2 SMNVEV (reference sequence). The CDR3 extends over 15 amino acids. In nucleotides, the CDR3 is TGTGCCAGCAGTTTACTAGCGGGGGGGCCCCATGAGCAGTTCTTC. Its protein is CASSLLAGGPHEQFF.

This clone was detected only a few times. The rearrangement joins TRBV7-3 to TRBJ2-1; 7 bases align to TRBD2. V shed 4 bases and J 10 bases; nucleotides not matched to a gene: 7. The germline gives CDR1 SGHTA, CDR2 FQGTGA. The CDR3 extends over 13 amino acids. The CDR3 spells CASSSTGGGEQFF. The CDR3 nucleotides are TGTGCCAGCAGCTCTACCGGGGGAGGGGAGCAGTTCTTC.

About this clone: Other DNA sequences in the same sample also yield this CDR3. This rearrangement joins TRBV20-1 to TRBJ1-2, with TRBD1 identical over 8 bases. The germline V gene encodes CDR1 DFQATT and CDR2 SNEGSKA (reference sequence). The CDR3 loop spans 11 amino acids. Germline trimming cut 3 bases from V and 6 bases from J; bases unmatched to any gene: 0. The DNA for the CDR3 is TGCAGTGCTAGGACAGGGGATGGCTACACCTTC. Encoded protein: CSARTGDGYTF.

V is TRBV5-1 and J is TRBJ2-7, with a possible D match to TRBD2 (5 bases). Trimming took 0 bases from V and 5 from J, leaving 21 bases between them. Germline V gene sequence: CDR1 SGHRS, CDR2 YFSETQ. This CDR3 region has 17 residues. The CDR3 coding sequence is TGCGCCAGCAGCTTGGTGGGCGCCCCCCGCCCGGGGAACGAGCAGTACTTC. Protein: CASSLVGAPRPGNEQYF.

The gene calls are TRBV23-1 and TRBJ1-6; perhaps TRBD1 as D (5 bases). TRBV23-1 is given ORF status, its function remaining uncertain. The CDR3 loop spans 15 amino acids. V was shortened by 0 bases and J by 10 bases, with 13 bases between the two germline ends. CDR3 region: CASSQSGGTCSPLHF. The CDR3, as DNA: TGCGCCAGCAGTCAATCGGGGGGAACGTGCTCACCCCTCCACTTT.

J is TRBJ2-1 and V is TRBV7-8; 10 nucleotides line up with TRBD2. The V gene's germline CDR1 is SGHVS and CDR2 FQNEAQ. The V and J ends lost 2 bases and 10 bases, in that order; junction bases with no gene match: 11. The CDR3 has 16 amino acids. The CDR3 DNA follows: TGTGCCAGCAGCTTACAAAGCGGGGGGGCATTAGGGGAGCAGTTCTTC. Its protein is CASSLQSGGALGEQFF.

The chain is built from TRBV6-5 and TRBJ2-1, with 9 bases fitting TRBD2. Germline CDR1 MNHEY, CDR2 SVGAGI. With V trimmed by 4 bases and J by 7 bases, 8 bases remained unmatched. The CDR3 has 15 amino acids. The CDR3 reads CASSLGGGAVNEQFF. Here the CDR3 DNA reads TGTGCCAGCAGTTTGGGCGGGGGGGCCGTTAATGAGCAGTTCTTC.

The chain links TRBV4-2 to TRBJ2-3; TRBD2 agrees at 7 bases. The CDR3 extends over 15 amino acids. Trimming cost V 5 bases and J 3 bases; bases outside gene matches: 8. Germline lookup yields CDR1 LGHNA and CDR2 YNFKEQ. CDR3 DNA sequence: TGTGCCAGCAGCGGGGCGGGAGACTTAACAGATACGCAGTATTTT. Its protein product is CASSGAGDLTDTQYF.

This clone was counted between two and nine times. V and J are TRBV12-5 and TRBJ1-2, with TRBD1 matching 7 bases. This CDR3 region has 15 residues. The V segment lost 0 bases and the J segment 7 bases; nucleotides outside the gene matches: 8. Germline V gene data show CDR1 as LGHNT and CDR2 as FRNRAP. The CDR3 sequence: CASGLVRDSLGGYTF. In DNA, the CDR3 is TGTGCTAGTGGTTTGGTCCGGGACAGCCTAGGTGGCTACACCTTC.

This clone occurred a few times. The V and J genes are TRBV6-4 and TRBJ1-2; 7 bases are shared with TRBD1. This CDR3 is 15 amino acids long. V shed 3 bases and J 1 base; nucleotides not matched to a gene: 5. CDR1 MRHNA and CDR2 SNTAGT come from the germline V gene. CDR3 region: CASSETGTVNYGYTF. Here the CDR3 DNA reads TGTGCCAGCAGTGAAACCGGGACAGTTAACTATGGCTACACCTTC.

Comment on this clone: The same CDR3 also results from other DNA sequences found in this sample. The chain combines TRBV5-1 with TRBJ1-6; TRBD1 matches 9 bases. There are 16 residues in the CDR3. V shed 4 bases, J shed 6 bases, and the junction held 8 bases outside the gene matches. From germline, CDR1 is SGHRS and CDR2 YFSETQ. The DNA of the CDR3 is TGCGCCAGCAGCCCCCGGGGACAGGGTGGTAATTCACCCCTCCACTTT. This gives the protein CASSPRGQGGNSPLHF.

The CDR3: CASSVGTAVVVEQFF. CDR3 sequence (DNA): TGTGCCAGCAGCGTAGGGACCGCTGTGGTCGTTGAGCAGTTCTTC. This chain connects TRBV9 to TRBJ2-1; D is undetermined. The CDR3 consists of 15 residues. CDR1 is SGDLS and CDR2 is YYNGEE in the germline V gene. The V end was cut by 0 bases, the J end by 9 bases, with 16 bases between.

There are a few counts of this clone. This chain's CDR3 is CASNPAGGGTEAFF. The CDR3 bases are TGTGCCAGCAACCCCGCTGGGGGAGGCACTGAAGCTTTCTTT. The chain links TRBV2 to TRBJ1-1; perhaps TRBD1 as D (5 bases). CDR1 is SNHLY, CDR2 FYNNEI, per germline. The ends were cut back, 7 bases at V and 4 bases at J, with 16 bases in the middle. This CDR3 has 14 amino acids.

This clone appeared a single time. The chain recombines TRBV5-4 with TRBJ2-3; weak D call: TRBD2 (6 bases). The CDR3 runs 15 residues. Germline CDR1 SGHNT, CDR2 YYREEE (reference sequence). Trimming removed 2 bases from V and 4 bases from J, with 14 bases in between. The CDR3 region has the DNA TGTGCCAGCAGCTTCGCGGGGTCTGGCGCAGATACGCAGTATTTT. Residues: CASSFAGSGADTQYF.